These 28 T cell receptor beta chains share one sample of origin, sequenced in a study of blood T cell repertoires in COVID-19. Sequencing was performed with immunoSEQ multiplex PCR; in TCRdb, only in-frame clones are kept and a portion is missing. The data hold approximately 150,000 clones, with 80% observed a single time. The sample comprised peripheral blood. The receptors derive from a woman between 45 and 60 years old with acute or convalescent COVID-19.

With regard to this clone: At the DNA level, this CDR3 is encoded by other sequences in the same sample as well. The CDR3, as DNA: TGTGCCAGCAGTGAAGTCGTCAGGAATCAGCCCCAGCATTTT. Its protein product is CASSEVVRNQPQHF. V and J are TRBV6-1 and TRBJ1-5; D not certain. The length of the CDR3 is 14 residues. V was pared by 1 base and J by 4 bases, with 8 bases between. Germline CDR1 and CDR2: MNHNS and SASEGT.

V gene TRBV7-9 combines with J gene TRBJ1-2; D possibly corresponds to TRBD1 (6 bases). The germline CDR1 and CDR2 sequences are SEHNR and FQNEAQ (reference sequence). Between the trimmed V and J ends, which lost 5 bases and 2 bases, there was a span of 15 bases. This CDR3 has 15 residues. CDR3 bases: TGTGCCAGCAGCCCTACGACCGACAGGAACTATGGCTACACCTTC. Amino acids: CASSPTTDRNYGYTF.

The chain has TRBV2 and TRBJ2-1; D is uncertain. The germline V gene encodes CDR1 SNHLY and CDR2 FYNNEI. The CDR3 has 13 residues. Trimming shortened V by 2 bases and J by 4 bases, and 6 bases separated the two germline ends. CDR3 DNA sequence: TGTGCCAGCAGTGAATTTAATTACAATGAGCAGTTCTTC. Translating it yields CASSEFNYNEQFF.

The V call is TRBV28, the J call TRBJ1-2, with D possibly matching TRBD1 (5 bases). Trimming stripped 2 bases from V and 8 bases from J, with 12 bases between. Per the germline V gene, CDR1 is MDHEN and CDR2 is SYDVKM. The CDR3 extends over 13 amino acids. The CDR3 protein is CASSLRGVSGYTF. The CDR3 bases are TGTGCCAGCAGTTTACGGGGGGTGAGCGGCTACACCTTC.

The rearrangement joins TRBV7-8 to TRBJ2-2; 15 nucleotides line up with TRBD2. The CDR3 extends over 16 amino acids. Germline V gene data show CDR1 as SGHVS and CDR2 as FQNEAQ. V lost 5 bases, J lost 7 bases, and 5 bases stayed unmatched. CDR3 in amino acids: CASSRTSGGAIGELFF. CDR3 nucleotide sequence: TGTGCCAGCAGCCGGACTAGCGGGGGGGCAATCGGGGAGCTGTTTTTT.

The V gene is TRBV10-3, the J gene TRBJ1-5; TRBD1 is a possible D gene (5 bases). CDR3 size: 12 residues. In germline, CDR1 is ENHRY, CDR2 SYGVKD. Between the trimmed V and J ends, which lost 8 bases and 4 bases, there was a span of 9 bases. CDR3 residues: CAIQSGNQPQHF. For the CDR3, the DNA is TGTGCCATCCAATCAGGGAATCAGCCCCAGCATTTT.

This chain uses TRBV7-9 with TRBJ2-5; TRBD1 might be the D (6 bases). Germline assignment: CDR1 SEHNR and CDR2 FQNEAQ (reference sequence). There are 12 residues in the CDR3. Trimming stripped 2 bases from V and 13 bases from J, with 14 bases between. The CDR3 sequence: CASSLRGGILYF. CDR3 bases: TGTGCCAGCAGCTTACGAGGGGGTATTTTGTACTTC.

The V and J genes are TRBV5-6 and TRBJ2-1; the match to TRBD2 covers 7 bases. V trimming: 5 bases; J trimming: 8 bases; junction bases outside the gene matches: 7. Germline loops: CDR1 SGHDT, CDR2 YYEEEE. The CDR3 covers 13 residues. This CDR3 reads CASSYGAGDEQFF. The DNA of the CDR3 is TGTGCCAGCAGTTACGGTGCGGGGGATGAGCAGTTCTTC.

The chain links TRBV29-1 to TRBJ1-2, with TRBD1 as a possible D gene (6 bases). In germline, CDR1 is SQVTM, CDR2 ANQGSEA. Trimming pared 2 bases from V and 6 bases from J, leaving 13 bases between. This CDR3 comprises 13 residues. CDR3 protein: CSVESVAGDGYTF. The CDR3 DNA reads as TGCAGCGTTGAATCGGTGGCAGGGGATGGCTACACCTTC.

CDR3 sequence: CASSLALSGDTDTQYF. The CDR3 DNA reads TGCGCCAGCAGCTTAGCTCTAAGCGGGGACACAGATACGCAGTATTTT. V gene TRBV5-1 combines with J gene TRBJ2-3; 7 bases match TRBD2. Germline assignment: CDR1 SGHRS and CDR2 YFSETQ. V dropped 2 bases and J dropped 2; count of bases not matched to a gene: 8. This CDR3 is built from 16 residues.

Of note for this clone: Other DNA sequences from this sample encode an identical CDR3 as well. The rearrangement uses TRBV6-6 and TRBJ1-1; D possibly corresponds to TRBD1 (6 bases). V lost 0 bases and J 8 bases, leaving 10 bases between the germline ends. Germline CDR1 MNHNY, CDR2 SVGAGI (reference sequence). The CDR3 spans 13 residues. CDR3 in amino acids: CASSYSGGTEAFF. In DNA form, the CDR3 reads TGTGCCAGCAGTTACTCGGGAGGGACAGAAGCTTTCTTT.

This clone has a single count. The chain uses TRBV7-9 and TRBJ1-5, with D possibly being TRBD1 (6 bases). V was clipped by 5 bases and J by 4 bases, with 9 bases between them. The CDR3 has 13 amino acids. CDR1 is SEHNR, CDR2 FQNEAQ, per germline (reference sequence). CDR3 nucleotides: TGTGCCAGCAGCCGACAGGAAAATCAGCCCCAGCATTTT. As protein: CASSRQENQPQHF.

This rearrangement joins TRBV18 to TRBJ2-1; TRBD2 aligns across 8 bases. The V segment lost 6 bases and the J segment 5 bases; nucleotides outside the gene matches: 15. The CDR3 sequence is 17 residues long. Germline V CDR1 and CDR2: KGHSH, LQKENI. The CDR3, as DNA: TGTGCCAGCTCGCTCTCAAAGGAGCGGGGGATCAACAATGAGCAGTTCTTC. Residues: CASSLSKERGINNEQFF. The full variable domain, with the rest looked up from reference TRBV18 and TRBJ2-1, is NAGVMQNPRHLVRRRGQEARLRCSPMKGHSHVYWYRQLPEEGLKFMVYLQKENIIDESGMPKERFSAEFPKEGPSILRIQQVVRGDSAAYFCASSLSKERGINNEQFFGPGTRLTVL.

The V and J genes are TRBV30 and TRBJ1-2, with 7 positions matching TRBD1. Germline loops: CDR1 GTSNPN, CDR2 SVGIG (reference sequence). V was clipped by 4 bases and J by 6 bases; unmatched bases: 5. The CDR3 runs 12 residues. CDR3 sequence: CAWIKGAHGYTF. CDR3 in DNA: TGTGCCTGGATCAAGGGGGCCCATGGCTACACCTTC.

The chain combines TRBV7-8 with TRBJ1-3, with no clear D. V was shortened by 5 bases and J by 4 bases, with 15 bases between the two germline ends. Looked up from germline, CDR1 is SGHVS and CDR2 is FQNEAQ. This CDR3 region has 15 residues. The CDR3 sequence: CASSPYRVSGNTIYF. DNA for the CDR3: TGTGCCAGCAGCCCCTACCGGGTCTCAGGAAACACCATATATTTT.

The V gene is TRBV6-1, the J gene TRBJ1-3; D is ambiguous. This CDR3 spans 14 amino acids. V was clipped by 2 bases and J by 0 bases, with 5 bases between them. The germline CDR1 and CDR2 sequences are MNHNS and SASEGT. The chain's CDR3 is CASSELSSGNTIYF. In DNA form, the CDR3 reads TGTGCCAGCAGTGAATTGAGCTCTGGAAACACCATATATTTT.

V gene TRBV28 combines with J gene TRBJ1-1; D ambiguous. The ends were cut back, 4 bases at V and 2 bases at J, with 2 bases in the middle. In germline, CDR1 is MDHEN, CDR2 SYDVKM. The CDR3 has 11 amino acids. The CDR3 coding sequence is TGTGCCAGCAGTTCTAACACTGAAGCTTTCTTT. Residues: CASSSNTEAFF.

Notes on this clone: Other DNA variants within this sample encode the same CDR3. The J gene is TRBJ1-2, the V gene TRBV3-1 (or the pseudogene TRBV3-2); D gene uncertain. The V and J ends lost 3 bases and 5 bases respectively, with 10 bases between them. CDR1 and CDR2 (germline): LGHDT, YNNKEL (reference sequence). The CDR3 runs 13 residues. This CDR3 is CASSQDSVYGYTF. The CDR3 DNA sequence: TGTGCCAGCAGCCAGGACTCAGTATATGGCTACACCTTC.

The V gene is TRBV4-2, the J gene TRBJ1-5; D is ambiguous. The CDR3 spans 16 residues. Germline V gene lookup returns CDR1 LGHNA and CDR2 YNFKEQ. V lost 0 bases to trimming and J lost 0 bases, with 9 bases between them. This CDR3 reads CASSQDAGNSNQPQHF. The CDR3 nucleotides read TGTGCCAGCAGCCAAGATGCGGGGAATAGCAATCAGCCCCAGCATTTT.

This chain links TRBV27 with TRBJ1-5; 9 nucleotides line up with TRBD1. Trimming took 5 bases from V and 7 from J; bases not matched to a gene: 6. The CDR3 sequence is 14 residues long. The germline V gene has CDR1 MNHEY and CDR2 SMNVEV (reference sequence). CDR3 in amino acids: CASSPRQGEQPQHF. The DNA for the CDR3 is TGTGCCAGCAGTCCAAGACAGGGGGAACAGCCCCAGCATTTT.

In its sample, this clone was seen once. The rearrangement links TRBV5-1 to TRBJ1-4, with 12 positions matching TRBD1. Per the germline V gene, CDR1 is SGHRS and CDR2 is YFSETQ. The CDR3 loop spans 16 amino acids. Trimming at V came to 0 bases and at J to 8 bases, leaving 5 bases not matched to a gene. CDR3 amino acids: CASSLARGTGGEKLFF. Here the CDR3 DNA reads TGCGCCAGCAGCTTGGCTAGGGGGACAGGGGGCGAAAAACTGTTTTTT. The variable domain in full, with the rest retrieved from reference TRBV5-1 and TRBJ1-4, is KAGVTQTPRYLIKTRGQQVTLSCSPISGHRSVSWYQQTPGQGLQFLFEYFSETQRNKGNFPGRFSGRQFSNSRSEMNVSTLELGDSALYLCASSLARGTGGEKLFFGSGTQLSVL.

This chain connects TRBV7-3 to TRBJ2-2; D is unclear. Germline V gene sequence: CDR1 SGHTA, CDR2 FQGTGA. The V and J ends lost 2 bases and 1 base respectively, with 5 bases between them. The CDR3 extends over 14 amino acids. CDR3 region: CASSLPGNTGELFF. In DNA, the CDR3 is TGTGCCAGCAGCTTACCAGGGAACACCGGGGAGCTGTTTTTT.

The chain links TRBV5-1 to TRBJ2-3, with D possibly matching TRBD1 (5 bases). CDR1 is SGHRS, CDR2 YFSETQ, per germline. This CDR3 region has 15 residues. Deletions cut 1 base from V and 4 bases from J, with 13 bases between. The CDR3 region has the DNA TGCGCCAGCAGCTTGTATTTCAGGGATTCAGATACGCAGTATTTT. As protein: CASSLYFRDSDTQYF.

This chain joins TRBV5-6 and TRBJ2-5, with D unclear. The length of the CDR3 is 16 residues. The V end lost 3 bases, the J end lost 5 bases, and 20 bases lay between the germline ends. Per germline, CDR1 SGHDT and CDR2 YYEEEE. The chain's CDR3 is CASSSLTLVGFETQYF. The DNA of the CDR3 is TGTGCCAGCAGCTCTCTAACCCTTGTTGGTTTCGAGACCCAGTACTTC. Together with reference TRBV5-6 and TRBJ2-5, the CDR3 gives the full variable domain: DAGVTQSPTHLIKTRGQQVTLRCSPKSGHDTVSWYQQALGQGPQFIFQYYEEEERQRGNFPDRFSGHQFPNYSSELNVNALLLGDSALYLCASSSLTLVGFETQYFGPGTRLLVL.

The chain carries TRBV9 and TRBJ2-5; 8 bases fit TRBD1. Germline loops: CDR1 SGDLS, CDR2 YYNGEE. V gave up 5 bases and J gave up 4 bases; unmatched junction bases: 7. The CDR3 is 14 amino acids. The CDR3 DNA reads as TGTGCCAGCAGTCAAGGACAGGGAGGAGAGACCCAGTACTTC. Amino acids: CASSQGQGGETQYF.

J is TRBJ2-7 and V is TRBV18, with TRBD1 identical over 7 bases. V lost 3 bases to trimming and J lost 5 bases; unmatched junction nucleotides: 1. CDR1 is KGHSH and CDR2 is LQKENI in the germline V gene. The CDR3 is made up of 12 amino acids. CDR3: CASSPGQDEQYF. The CDR3 nucleotides read TGTGCCAGCTCACCCGGACAGGACGAGCAGTACTTC.

V gene TRBV29-1 combines with J gene TRBJ1-1; D unresolved. Trimming stripped 7 bases from V and 1 base from J, with 10 bases between. Looked up from germline, CDR1 is SQVTM and CDR2 is ANQGSEA. The CDR3 is 12 amino acids. The CDR3 reads CSGSRGNTEAFF. The CDR3 coding sequence is TGCAGCGGTTCGCGAGGGAACACTGAAGCTTTCTTT.

A single count supports this clone. The rearrangement joins TRBV24-1 to TRBJ2-3; TRBD1 might be the D (6 bases). V was clipped by 4 bases and J by 4 bases, with 14 bases between them. The germline V gene encodes CDR1 KGHDR and CDR2 SFDVKD. This CDR3 contains 15 residues. For the CDR3, the DNA is TGTGCCACCAGTGAATCCTCAACAGGGCCAGATACGCAGTATTTT. This gives the protein CATSESSTGPDTQYF.